This T cell receptor beta chain was sequenced during a study of blood T cell repertoires in COVID-19. This CDR3 comprises 15 residues. J gave up 3 bases and V 7 bases, and 6 bases lay outside the gene matches. CDR1 and CDR2 (germline): LNHDA, SQIVND (reference sequence). Clones were sequenced by immunoSEQ multiplex PCR, and TCRdb holds only the in-frame ones, with some missing. The sample has under 250,000 clones; around nine tenths are singletons. Sequenced input: PBMCs or T cells enriched from blood (not recorded which). The sequence came from a woman aged 25-40 years who had been exposed to COVID-19. The rearrangement links TRBV19 to TRBJ1-6, with 7 bases that match TRBD1. The chain's CDR3 is CASKGARSYNSPLHF. CDR3 nucleotides: TGTGCCAGTAAGGGGGCTAGGAGCTATAATTCACCCCTCCACTTT.